The 3 T cell receptor beta chains below all came from one sample that was sequenced in a study of post-analysis software for immune sequencing data. General study results and limits: Relative to controls, patients had about five TRBV segments at higher frequency, with TRBV5-6, TRBV5-1 and TRBV20-1 among these.

Unique molecular identifiers featured in each of the TCR beta cDNA libraries. From the PCR reads, TCRdb called clonotypes with MiXCR, one entry per CDR3 protein. There are about 810,000 distinct CDR3 sequences in the sample; 53% occur only once, and approximately 4.2% lies in the top ten. The antigens these receptors bind are not known. The sample taken for sequencing was blood. The origin of the receptors is a girl between 10 and 17 years old with multiple sclerosis.

The V gene is TRBV5-1, the J gene TRBJ1-1, with D possibly TRBD1 on 6 matching bases. Germline-derived CDR1 and CDR2 are SGHRS and YFSETQ. The length of the CDR3 is 15 residues. Trimming removed 2 bases from V and 0 bases from J, with 11 bases in between. DNA of the CDR3: TGCGCCAGCAGCTTCGCCGGACAGATGAACACTGAAGCTTTCTTT. This sequence encodes CASSFAGQMNTEAFF. The variable domain in full, with the rest retrieved from reference TRBV5-1 and TRBJ1-1, is KAGVTQTPRYLIKTRGQQVTLSCSPISGHRSVSWYQQTPGQGLQFLFEYFSETQRNKGNFPGRFSGRQFSNSRSEMNVSTLELGDSALYLCASSFAGQMNTEAFFGQGTRLTVV.

This chain connects TRBV20-1 to TRBJ2-3, with D tentatively TRBD1 (6 bases). Germline loops: CDR1 DFQATT, CDR2 SNEGSKA (reference sequence). This CDR3 comprises 15 residues. V dropped 5 bases and J dropped 2 bases, with 17 bases sitting between them. CDR3 sequence: CSASTGTLFTDTQYF. CDR3 DNA: TGCAGTGCTTCAACCGGGACACTTTTCACAGATACGCAGTATTTT.

The chain is built from TRBV20-1 and TRBJ2-3; D is uncertain. The CDR3 loop spans 12 amino acids. Germline CDR1 and CDR2: DFQATT and SNEGSKA (reference sequence). The ends were cut back, 0 bases at V and 3 bases at J, with 4 bases in the middle. CDR3 region: CSARDQTDTQYF. In DNA form, the CDR3 reads TGCAGTGCTAGAGACCAGACAGATACGCAGTATTTT.